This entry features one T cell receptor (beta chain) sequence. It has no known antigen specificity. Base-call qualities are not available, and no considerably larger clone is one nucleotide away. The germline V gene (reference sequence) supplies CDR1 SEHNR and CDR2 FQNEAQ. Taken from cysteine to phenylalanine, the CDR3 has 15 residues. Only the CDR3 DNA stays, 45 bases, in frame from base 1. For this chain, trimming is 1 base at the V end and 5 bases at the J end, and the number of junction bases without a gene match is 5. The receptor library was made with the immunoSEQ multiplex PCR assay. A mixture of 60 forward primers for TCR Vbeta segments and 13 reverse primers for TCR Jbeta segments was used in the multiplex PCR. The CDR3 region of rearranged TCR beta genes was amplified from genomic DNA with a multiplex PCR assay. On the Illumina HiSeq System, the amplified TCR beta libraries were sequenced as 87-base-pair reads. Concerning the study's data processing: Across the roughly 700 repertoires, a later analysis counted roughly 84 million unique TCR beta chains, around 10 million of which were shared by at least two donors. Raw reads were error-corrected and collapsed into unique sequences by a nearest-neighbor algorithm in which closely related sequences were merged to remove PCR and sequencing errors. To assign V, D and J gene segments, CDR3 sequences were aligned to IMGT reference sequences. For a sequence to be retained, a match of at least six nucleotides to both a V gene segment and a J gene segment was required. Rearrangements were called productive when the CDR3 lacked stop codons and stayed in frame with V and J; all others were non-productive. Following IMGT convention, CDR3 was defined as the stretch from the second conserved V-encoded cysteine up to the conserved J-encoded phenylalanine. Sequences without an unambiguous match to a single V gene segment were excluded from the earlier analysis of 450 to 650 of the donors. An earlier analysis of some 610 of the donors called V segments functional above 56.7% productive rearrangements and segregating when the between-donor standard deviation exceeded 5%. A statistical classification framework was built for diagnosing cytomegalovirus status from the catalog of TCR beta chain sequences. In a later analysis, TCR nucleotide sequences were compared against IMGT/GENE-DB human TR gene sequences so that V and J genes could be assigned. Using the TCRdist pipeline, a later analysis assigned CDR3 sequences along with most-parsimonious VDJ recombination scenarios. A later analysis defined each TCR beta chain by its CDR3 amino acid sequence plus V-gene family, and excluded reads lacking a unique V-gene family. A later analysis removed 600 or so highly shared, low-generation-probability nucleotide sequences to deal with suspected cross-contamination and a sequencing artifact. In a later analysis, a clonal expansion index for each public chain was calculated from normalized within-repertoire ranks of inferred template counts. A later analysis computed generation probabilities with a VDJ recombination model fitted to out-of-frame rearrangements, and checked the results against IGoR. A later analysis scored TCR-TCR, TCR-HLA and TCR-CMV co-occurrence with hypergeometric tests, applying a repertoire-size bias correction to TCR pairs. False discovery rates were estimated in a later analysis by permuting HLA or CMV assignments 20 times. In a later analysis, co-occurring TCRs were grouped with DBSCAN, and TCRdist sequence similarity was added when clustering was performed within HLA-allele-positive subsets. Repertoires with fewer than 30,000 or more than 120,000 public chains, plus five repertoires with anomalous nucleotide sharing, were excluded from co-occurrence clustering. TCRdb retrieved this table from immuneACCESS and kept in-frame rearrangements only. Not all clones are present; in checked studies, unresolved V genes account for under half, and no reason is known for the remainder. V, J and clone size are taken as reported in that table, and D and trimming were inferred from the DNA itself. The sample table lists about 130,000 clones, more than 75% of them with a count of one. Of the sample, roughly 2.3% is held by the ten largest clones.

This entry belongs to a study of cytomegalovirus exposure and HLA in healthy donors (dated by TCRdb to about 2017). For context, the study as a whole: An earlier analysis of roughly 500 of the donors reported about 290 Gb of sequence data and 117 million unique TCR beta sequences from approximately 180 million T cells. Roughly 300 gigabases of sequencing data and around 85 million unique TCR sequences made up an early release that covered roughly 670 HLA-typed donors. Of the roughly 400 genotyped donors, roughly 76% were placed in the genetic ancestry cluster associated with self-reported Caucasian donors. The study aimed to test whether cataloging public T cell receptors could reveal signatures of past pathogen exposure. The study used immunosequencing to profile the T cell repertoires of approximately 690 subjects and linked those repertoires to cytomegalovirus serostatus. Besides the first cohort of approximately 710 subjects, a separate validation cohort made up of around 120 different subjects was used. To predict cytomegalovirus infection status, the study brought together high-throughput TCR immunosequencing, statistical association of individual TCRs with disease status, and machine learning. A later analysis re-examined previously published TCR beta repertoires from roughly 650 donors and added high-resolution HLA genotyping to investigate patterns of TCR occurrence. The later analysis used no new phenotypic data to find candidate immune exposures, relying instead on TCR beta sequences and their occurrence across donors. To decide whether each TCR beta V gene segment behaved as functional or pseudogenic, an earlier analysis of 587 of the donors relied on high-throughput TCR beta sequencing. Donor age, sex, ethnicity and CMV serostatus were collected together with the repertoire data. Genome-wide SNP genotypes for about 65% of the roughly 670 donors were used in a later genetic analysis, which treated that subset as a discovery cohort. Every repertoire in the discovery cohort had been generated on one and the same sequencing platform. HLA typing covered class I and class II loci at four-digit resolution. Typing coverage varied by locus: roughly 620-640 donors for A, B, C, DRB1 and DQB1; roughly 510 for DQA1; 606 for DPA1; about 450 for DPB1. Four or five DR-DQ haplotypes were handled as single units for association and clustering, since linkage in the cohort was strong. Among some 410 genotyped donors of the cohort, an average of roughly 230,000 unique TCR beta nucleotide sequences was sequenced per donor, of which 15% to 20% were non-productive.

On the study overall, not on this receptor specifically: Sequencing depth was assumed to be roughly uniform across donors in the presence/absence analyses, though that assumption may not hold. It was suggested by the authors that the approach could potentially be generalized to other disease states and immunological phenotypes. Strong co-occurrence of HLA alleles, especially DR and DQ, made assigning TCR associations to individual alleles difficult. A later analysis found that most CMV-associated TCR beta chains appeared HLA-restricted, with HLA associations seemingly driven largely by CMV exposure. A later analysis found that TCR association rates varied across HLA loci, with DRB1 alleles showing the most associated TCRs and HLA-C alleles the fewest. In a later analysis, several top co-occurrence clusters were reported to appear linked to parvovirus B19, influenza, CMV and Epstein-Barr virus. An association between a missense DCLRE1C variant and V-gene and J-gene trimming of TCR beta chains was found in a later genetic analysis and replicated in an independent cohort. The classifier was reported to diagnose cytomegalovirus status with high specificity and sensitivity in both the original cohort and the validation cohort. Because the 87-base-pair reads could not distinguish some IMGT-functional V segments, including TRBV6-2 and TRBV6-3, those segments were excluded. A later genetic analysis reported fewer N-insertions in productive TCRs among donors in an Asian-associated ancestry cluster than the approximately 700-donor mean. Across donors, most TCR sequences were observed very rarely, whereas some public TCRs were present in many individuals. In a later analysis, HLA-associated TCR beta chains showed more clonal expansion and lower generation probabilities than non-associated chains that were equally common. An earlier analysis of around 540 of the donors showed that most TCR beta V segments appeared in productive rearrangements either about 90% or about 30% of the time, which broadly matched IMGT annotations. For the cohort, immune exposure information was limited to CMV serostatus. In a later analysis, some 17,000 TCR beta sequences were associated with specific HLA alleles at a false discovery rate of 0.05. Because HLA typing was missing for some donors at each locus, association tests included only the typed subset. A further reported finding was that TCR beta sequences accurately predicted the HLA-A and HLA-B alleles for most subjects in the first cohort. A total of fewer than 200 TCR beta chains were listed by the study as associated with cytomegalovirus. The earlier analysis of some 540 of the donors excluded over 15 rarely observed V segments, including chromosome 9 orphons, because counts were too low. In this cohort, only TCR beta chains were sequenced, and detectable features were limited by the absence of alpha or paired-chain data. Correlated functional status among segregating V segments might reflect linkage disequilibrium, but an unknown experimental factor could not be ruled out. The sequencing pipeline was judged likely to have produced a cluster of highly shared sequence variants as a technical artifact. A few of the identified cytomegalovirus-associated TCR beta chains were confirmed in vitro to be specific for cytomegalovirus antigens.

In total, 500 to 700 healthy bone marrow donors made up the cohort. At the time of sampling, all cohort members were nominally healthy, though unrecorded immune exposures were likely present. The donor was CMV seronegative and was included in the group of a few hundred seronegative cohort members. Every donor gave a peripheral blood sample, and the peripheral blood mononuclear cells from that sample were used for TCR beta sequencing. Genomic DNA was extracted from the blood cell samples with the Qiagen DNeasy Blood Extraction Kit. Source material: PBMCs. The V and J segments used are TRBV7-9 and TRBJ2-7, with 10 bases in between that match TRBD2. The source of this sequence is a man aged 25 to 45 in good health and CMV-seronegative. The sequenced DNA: TGTGCCAGCAGCTTAGTTCTAGCGGGAGCGCACGAGCAGTACTTC. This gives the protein CASSLVLAGAHEQYF.